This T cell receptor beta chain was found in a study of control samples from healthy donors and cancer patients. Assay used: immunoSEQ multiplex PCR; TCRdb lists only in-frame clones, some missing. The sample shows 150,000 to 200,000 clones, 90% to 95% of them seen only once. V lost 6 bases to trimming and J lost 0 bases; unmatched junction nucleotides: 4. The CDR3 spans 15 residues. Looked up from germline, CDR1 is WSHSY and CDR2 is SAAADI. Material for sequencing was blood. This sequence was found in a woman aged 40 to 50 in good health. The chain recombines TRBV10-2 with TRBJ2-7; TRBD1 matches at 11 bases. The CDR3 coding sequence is TGCGCCAGCAGAACCGGGACAGGGGGCTCCTACGAGCAGTACTTC. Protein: CASRTGTGGSYEQYF.